Presented here are 16 T cell receptor beta chains from one specimen sequenced in a study of blood T cells in healthy people across ages. The authors ran a second PCR of 7 to 11 cycles using a sample-barcoded 5' primer and a J-beta primer mix. Each CDR3 protein gets one entry after TCRdb re-called the 5' RACE reads with MiXCR. The profile shows about 1.6 million distinct CDR3 sequences, 30% to 35% of them singletons. Sequencing was done on a sample of blood. The origin of the receptors is a woman in her twenties or thirties in good health.

This clonotype showed up just a few times. This rearrangement joins TRBV10-1 to TRBJ2-3; D remains unclear. The CDR3 is 11 amino acids. V gave up 10 bases and J gave up 7 bases, with 12 bases separating them. Looked up from germline, CDR1 is WNHNN and CDR2 is SYGVQD (reference sequence). The CDR3 region is CATRSSHTQYF. In DNA form, the CDR3 reads TGCGCCACCAGATCTAGTCATACGCAGTATTTT.

This clonotype was detected many times. This chain connects TRBV10-3 to TRBJ2-7; the match to TRBD1 covers 8 bases. Germline V gene sequence: CDR1 ENHRY, CDR2 SYGVKD. The CDR3 has 12 residues. The CDR3 DNA reads TGTACCTCCGGGACAGGTCCCTACGAGCAGTACTTC. Residues: CTSGTGPYEQYF.

As to this clonotype: The junction differs from germline at one of its ends, possibly a read error. The J gene is TRBJ2-1, the V gene TRBV20-1, with 9 bases fitting TRBD2. Germline V gene lookup returns CDR1 DFQATT and CDR2 SNEGSKA (reference sequence). This CDR3 has 14 residues. The CDR3 spells CSAISGSSYNERFF. In DNA, the CDR3 is TGCAGTGCCATTAGCGGGAGCTCCTACAATGAGCGGTTCTTC.

This clonotype was detected only a few times. The V call is TRBV11-3, the J call TRBJ2-7; D remains unclear. Germline loops: CDR1 SGHNT, CDR2 YENEEA. V gave up 2 bases and J gave up 0 bases, with 8 bases separating them. This CDR3 is 14 amino acids long. The CDR3 nucleotides read TGTGCCAGCAGCTTACCCGGCACCTCCTACGAGCAGTACTTC. This translates into CASSLPGTSYEQYF.

This clonotype was picked up a small number of times. The rearrangement joins TRBV11-2 to TRBJ1-1, with D possibly being TRBD1 (6 bases). V was clipped by 4 bases and J by 3 bases, with 15 bases between them. The CDR3 covers 15 residues. Per germline, CDR1 SGHAT and CDR2 FQNNGV. The CDR3 spells CASSSTPGHHTEAFF. The CDR3 DNA reads TGTGCCAGCAGCTCAACTCCGGGACACCACACTGAAGCTTTCTTT.

About this clonotype itself: This may stem from a read error, because a much larger clone lies one nucleotide away. This chain uses TRBV9 with TRBJ2-7, with 9 positions matching TRBD1. This CDR3 region has 14 residues. With 3 bases clipped from V and 3 bases from J, the junction kept 4 bases outside the gene matches. The germline V gene has CDR1 SGDLS and CDR2 YYNGEE. CDR3 sequence: CASSAETGGYEQYF. CDR3 bases: TGTGCCAGCAGCGCCGAGACAGGGGGCTACGAGCAGTACTTC.

This clonotype was observed a few times. One base away lies a much larger clone, so this may be a sequencing read error. The V call is TRBV3-1, the J call TRBJ2-4, with D hard to call. The CDR3 is made up of 14 amino acids. Germline loops: CDR1 LGHDT, CDR2 YNNKEL (reference sequence). Deletions cut 1 base from V and 13 bases from J, with 17 bases between. CDR3 nucleotides: TGTGCCAGCAGCCAAGTGGTTGGAGTATACAAGCAGTACTTC. Amino acid sequence: CASSQVVGVYKQYF.

A few counts support this clonotype. V is TRBV30 and J is TRBJ2-3, with 7 bases fitting TRBD1. This CDR3 is 12 amino acids long. The V gene end was trimmed by 4 bases and the J gene end by 4 bases; junction bases not matched to a gene: 2. Germline values: CDR1 GTSNPN, CDR2 SVGIG (reference sequence). The CDR3: CAWTGGADTQYF. The CDR3 nucleotides are TGTGCCTGGACAGGGGGAGCAGATACGCAGTATTTT.

The J gene is TRBJ2-7, the V gene TRBV29-1; 9 bases align to TRBD2. CDR1 is SQVTM and CDR2 is ANQGSEA in the germline V gene. With V trimmed by 0 bases and J by 7 bases, 4 bases remained unmatched. The CDR3 is made up of 13 amino acids. CDR3 sequence (DNA): TGCAGCGTTGAAGACCGGCTAGCGGGGGAGCAGTACTTC. This sequence encodes CSVEDRLAGEQYF.

This clonotype has only a few counts. V is TRBV28 and J is TRBJ2-7, with 10 bases that match TRBD1. From germline, CDR1 is MDHEN and CDR2 SYDVKM. Germline trimming cut 5 bases from V and 2 bases from J; bases unmatched to any gene: 6. The CDR3 runs to 15 residues. CDR3 sequence (DNA): TGTGCCAGCAGTAAGGGCGGGACAGGGGCCTACGAGCAGTACTTC. Translation: CASSKGGTGAYEQYF.

This chain links TRBV20-1 with TRBJ2-3; 11 positions agree with TRBD2. There are 18 residues in the CDR3. Germline V gene data show CDR1 as DFQATT and CDR2 as SNEGSKA (reference sequence). Trimming removed 3 bases from V and 4 bases from J; junction bases left unmatched: 15. The CDR3 DNA sequence: TGCAGTGCTAGCGTTCTAGCGGGGGGTCCGTCAGTTGCAGATACGCAGTATTTT. Protein: CSASVLAGGPSVADTQYF.

V usage is TRBV15 and J usage is TRBJ2-5; TRBD1 is a possible D gene (6 bases). The CDR3 spans 15 residues. Trimming removed 3 bases at V and 0 bases at J, with 11 bases between. Germline V CDR1 and CDR2: LNHNV, YYDKDF (reference sequence). The CDR3 sequence is CATSSDRTYQETQYF. Here the CDR3 DNA reads TGTGCCACCAGCAGCGACAGGACCTACCAAGAGACCCAGTACTTC.

This clonotype was detected only once. The chain links TRBV19 to TRBJ1-5; a possible D gene is TRBD1 (5 bases). Germline values: CDR1 LNHDA, CDR2 SQIVND (reference sequence). The V gene lost 2 bases and the J gene lost 7 bases, with 9 bases spanning the gap. The CDR3 is 13 amino acids. The CDR3 DNA is TGTGCCAGTAGTATAAGGAGGGACCAGCCCCAGCATTTT. Amino acids: CASSIRRDQPQHF.

In its sample, this clonotype was seen a few times. The rearrangement links TRBV3-1 to TRBJ1-5, with TRBD1 as a possible D gene (5 bases). This CDR3 is built from 14 residues. Germline CDR1 and CDR2: LGHDT and YNNKEL (reference sequence). V lost 4 bases and J 7 bases, leaving 14 bases between the germline ends. The CDR3: CASSPPGGGQPQHF. The CDR3 region has the DNA TGTGCCAGCAGCCCCCCAGGCGGGGGGCAGCCCCAGCATTTT. Filled out from reference TRBV3-1 and TRBJ1-5, the complete variable domain reads DTAVSQTPKYLVTQMGNDKSIKCEQNLGHDTMYWYKQDSKKFLKIMFSYNNKELIINETVPNRFSPKSPDKAHLNLHINSLELGDSAVYFCASSPPGGGQPQHFGDGTRLSIL.

This rearrangement joins TRBV28 to TRBJ1-5; no reliable D call. This CDR3 region has 15 residues. Between the trimmed V and J ends, which lost 5 bases and 2 bases, there was a span of 13 bases. Germline lookup yields CDR1 MDHEN and CDR2 SYDVKM. DNA for the CDR3: TGTGCCAGCAGTACCCCGGTAGGCCGCAATCAGCCCCAGCATTTT. Its translation is CASSTPVGRNQPQHF.

This clonotype was counted ten times or more. The rearrangement uses TRBV4-1 and TRBJ1-1, with 10 bases aligning to TRBD1. CDR3 length: 16 residues. V lost 3 bases, J lost 5 bases, and 9 bases stayed unmatched. CDR1 MGHRA and CDR2 YSYEKL come from the germline V gene. DNA for the CDR3: TGCGCCAGCAGCCAGGTCCGGGACAGGGGTATAACTGAAGCTTTCTTT. Its translation: CASSQVRDRGITEAFF.